The T cell receptor (beta chain) under discussion was sequenced for a study of blood T cell repertoires in COVID-19. Study details: COVID-19 samples, acute and convalescent, were from the United States, Italy and Spain. From T cells, B-cell-depleted T cells, or PBMCs came the material, which was cDNA or gDNA.

Germline V lookup: CDR1 LNHDA, CDR2 SQIVND (reference sequence). This CDR3 is built from 12 residues. The ends lost 9 bases at V and 5 bases at J; junction bases unmatched: 2. In the study's own analysis: It was from reference gene primer amplification that nucleated cell counts were estimated. Sequenced by immunoSEQ multiplex PCR; TCRdb stores in-frame clones only, minus some. D and trimming were read from the DNA, whereas the V and J calls and clone size are those reported in that table. The sample has 70,000 to 100,000 clones, about four fifths seen once. This TCR derives from a human donor in a cohort sampled during active COVID-19. The chain joins TRBV19 to TRBJ1-4, with TRBD1 identical over 8 bases. Material for sequencing was peripheral blood. The CDR3 nucleotides read TGTGCCAGCCGGACAGGGAATGAAAAACTGTTTTTT. Amino acid sequence: CASRTGNEKLFF.